These T cell receptor beta chains were read from a single sample in a study of blood T cell repertoires in COVID-19. The protocol was immunoSEQ multiplex PCR, while the TCRdb copy is restricted to in-frame clones and leaves out a portion. This sample has over 200,000 clones; roughly 90% occur once, and the top ten carry around 0.84%. Sequenced: peripheral blood. These receptors were collected from a man between 60 and 75 years old with COVID-19, enrolled during active disease. Each CDR3 is given with its conserved first and last residue. Each record gives: V gene, D gene, clone size, J gene, CDR3 DNA, CDR3 protein. A D gene is named only where the DNA matches it firmly. Clone size is not always given. Where it is, it says once, few, many or a class for expanded clones.

v_call: TRBV7-9; d_call: TRBD1; clone_size: few; j_call: TRBJ2-7; cdr3_nt: TGTGCCAGCAGCTTAGCAGCGGGACAGGGGACCTACTACGAGCAGTACTTC; cdr3_aa: CASSLAAGQGTYYEQYF
v_call: TRBV15; d_call: TRBD1; clone_size: once; j_call: TRBJ1-5; cdr3_nt: TGTGCCACCAGCAGGGGGCAGGGGGCGCGTGGCAATCAGCCCCAGCATTTT; cdr3_aa: CATSRGQGARGNQPQHF
v_call: TRBV19; d_call: NA; clone_size: NA; j_call: TRBJ1-3; cdr3_nt: TGTGCCAGTAGTATGGAGCCCGACCCTGGAAACACCATATATTTT; cdr3_aa: CASSMEPDPGNTIYF
v_call: TRBV5-5; d_call: TRBD1; clone_size: NA; j_call: TRBJ1-2; cdr3_nt: TGTGCCAGCAGCCTGACAGGGGCGGTTAGCTATGGCTACACCTTC; cdr3_aa: CASSLTGAVSYGYTF
v_call: TRBV6-1; d_call: NA; clone_size: NA; j_call: TRBJ1-1; cdr3_nt: TGTGCCAGCAGTTTCGGGGTCGCTGAAGCTTTCTTT; cdr3_aa: CASSFGVAEAFF
v_call: TRBV19; d_call: NA; clone_size: NA; j_call: TRBJ1-6; cdr3_nt: TGTGCCAGTAGTATATCGGGCAGAGGGACACCCCTCCACTTT; cdr3_aa: CASSISGRGTPLHF
v_call: TRBV5-1; d_call: NA; clone_size: NA; j_call: TRBJ1-1; cdr3_nt: TGCGCCAGCAGCCCCCGGACTCAGATGAACACTGAAGCTTTCTTT; cdr3_aa: CASSPRTQMNTEAFF
v_call: TRBV27; d_call: NA; clone_size: NA; j_call: TRBJ1-5; cdr3_nt: TGTGCCAGCAGTTTGTCAGGGAGGCGCAATCAGCCCCAGCATTTT; cdr3_aa: CASSLSGRRNQPQHF
v_call: TRBV6-5; d_call: TRBD1; clone_size: NA; j_call: TRBJ1-1; cdr3_nt: TGTGCCAGCAGTTTATCACAGGGGGGCACTGAAGCTTTCTTT; cdr3_aa: CASSLSQGGTEAFF
v_call: TRBV3-1/TRBV3-2; d_call: TRBD2; clone_size: once; j_call: TRBJ2-3; cdr3_nt: TGTGCCAGCAGCCAATTTGGCGGGGGGGCGGATACGCAGTATTTT; cdr3_aa: CASSQFGGGADTQYF
v_call: TRBV5-1; d_call: TRBD2; clone_size: NA; j_call: TRBJ2-1; cdr3_nt: TGCGCCAGCAGTCCACCCGGGACTAGCGGGGGGGCCTACAATGAGCAGTTCTTC; cdr3_aa: CASSPPGTSGGAYNEQFF
v_call: TRBV10-2; d_call: TRBD2; clone_size: NA; j_call: TRBJ2-3; cdr3_nt: TGCGCCAGCAGTGGCGGACTAGCGGGAGGTCCTAGAGAGGCCGATACGCAGTATTTT; cdr3_aa: CASSGGLAGGPREADTQYF
v_call: TRBV5-1; d_call: NA; clone_size: NA; j_call: TRBJ1-6; cdr3_nt: TGCGCCAGCAGCTTCGAACGGGGTTATAATTCACCCCTCCACTTT; cdr3_aa: CASSFERGYNSPLHF
v_call: TRBV5-6; d_call: NA; clone_size: NA; j_call: TRBJ1-2; cdr3_nt: TGTGCCAGCAGTTATCAGGGCGACTATGGCTACACCTTC; cdr3_aa: CASSYQGDYGYTF
v_call: TRBV6-5; d_call: NA; clone_size: NA; j_call: TRBJ2-1; cdr3_nt: TGTGCCAGCGGCGGGGGACAGGGAAGCGGGGGTGAGCAGTTCTTC; cdr3_aa: CASGGGQGSGGEQFF
v_call: TRBV7-9; d_call: NA; clone_size: NA; j_call: TRBJ1-3; cdr3_nt: TGTGCCAGCAGCTTGGACGGAGGACCTGGAAACACCATATATTTT; cdr3_aa: CASSLDGGPGNTIYF
v_call: TRBV7-2; d_call: NA; clone_size: NA; j_call: TRBJ1-5; cdr3_nt: TGTGCCAGCAGCTTAGTGGGCGTTCAGCCCCAGCATTTT; cdr3_aa: CASSLVGVQPQHF
v_call: TRBV27; d_call: TRBD2; clone_size: NA; j_call: TRBJ2-2; cdr3_nt: TGTGCCAGCACCCCTACGTGGCGGGAGGGGGCCGGGGAGCTGTTTTTT; cdr3_aa: CASTPTWREGAGELFF
v_call: TRBV5-1; d_call: TRBD1; clone_size: NA; j_call: TRBJ2-7; cdr3_nt: TGCGCCAGCAGCACCCGGACAGGAGCCACGGGGGAGCAGTACTTC; cdr3_aa: CASSTRTGATGEQYF
v_call: TRBV12-3/TRBV12-4; d_call: NA; clone_size: NA; j_call: TRBJ1-2; cdr3_nt: TGTGCCAGCAGTCCACGGACAGCCGGCGGCTACACCTTC; cdr3_aa: CASSPRTAGGYTF
v_call: TRBV5-1; d_call: NA; clone_size: NA; j_call: TRBJ1-3; cdr3_nt: TGCGCCAGCAGGATTCACGTGAGCTCTGGAAACACCATATATTTT; cdr3_aa: CASRIHVSSGNTIYF
v_call: TRBV13; d_call: NA; clone_size: few; j_call: TRBJ1-3; cdr3_nt: TGTGCCAGCAGCCCGGGGGGGGAGTCTGGAAACACCATATATTTT; cdr3_aa: CASSPGGESGNTIYF
v_call: TRBV19; d_call: TRBD1; clone_size: NA; j_call: TRBJ1-1; cdr3_nt: TGTGCCAGTCTGAGGGACAGGTTGGAAGGAGCTTTCTTT; cdr3_aa: CASLRDRLEGAFF
v_call: TRBV5-1; d_call: TRBD1; clone_size: NA; j_call: TRBJ1-1; cdr3_nt: TGCGCCAGCAGCCCGGGACAGTTCTCCGTTCCTGAAGCTTTCTTT; cdr3_aa: CASSPGQFSVPEAFF
v_call: TRBV10-3; d_call: TRBD2; clone_size: NA; j_call: TRBJ2-7; cdr3_nt: TGTGCCATCAGTAGCGGGAGGGCGTACGAGCAGTACTTC; cdr3_aa: CAISSGRAYEQYF
v_call: TRBV12-5; d_call: NA; clone_size: once; j_call: TRBJ1-1; cdr3_nt: TGTGCTAGTGATAATACAGGGATGAACACTGAAGCTTTCTTT; cdr3_aa: CASDNTGMNTEAFF
v_call: TRBV30; d_call: NA; clone_size: NA; j_call: TRBJ1-2; cdr3_nt: TGTGCCTTCAGCGGACGGGAGGGAAACTATGGCTACACCTTC; cdr3_aa: CAFSGREGNYGYTF
v_call: TRBV15; d_call: TRBD2; clone_size: NA; j_call: TRBJ2-3; cdr3_nt: TGTGCCACCAGCAGAGGACTAGCGGCTAGCACAGATACGCAGTATTTT; cdr3_aa: CATSRGLAASTDTQYF
v_call: TRBV19; d_call: TRBD1; clone_size: NA; j_call: TRBJ1-3; cdr3_nt: TGTGGAACAGGGGTCTCCTCTGGAAACACCATATATTTT; cdr3_aa: CGTGVSSGNTIYF
v_call: TRBV2; d_call: TRBD1; clone_size: NA; j_call: TRBJ1-5; cdr3_nt: TGTGCCAGCAGTACTTCAGGGGGCGATCAGCCCCAGCATTTT; cdr3_aa: CASSTSGGDQPQHF
v_call: TRBV7-2; d_call: TRBD2; clone_size: NA; j_call: TRBJ2-7; cdr3_nt: TGTGCCAGCAGCTTGGGACTAGTGGCCTACGAGCAGTACTTC; cdr3_aa: CASSLGLVAYEQYF
v_call: TRBV7-8; d_call: TRBD1; clone_size: NA; j_call: TRBJ1-2; cdr3_nt: TGTGCCAGCAGCTTAGGACAGGGAGGCTATGGCTACACCTTC; cdr3_aa: CASSLGQGGYGYTF
v_call: TRBV9; d_call: NA; clone_size: NA; j_call: TRBJ2-2; cdr3_nt: TGTGCCAGCAGCGTACGAGGAGGGAGTGGTCCCGGGGAGCTGTTTTTT; cdr3_aa: CASSVRGGSGPGELFF
v_call: TRBV15; d_call: TRBD1; clone_size: NA; j_call: TRBJ1-2; cdr3_nt: TGTGCCACCAGCTCAAGGGAGGACAGGGGGATGGATGGCTACACCTTC; cdr3_aa: CATSSREDRGMDGYTF
v_call: TRBV6-5; d_call: TRBD1; clone_size: NA; j_call: TRBJ2-7; cdr3_nt: TGTGCCAGCAGTTACTTAGCCGGGACAGGGACCTACGAGCAGTACTTC; cdr3_aa: CASSYLAGTGTYEQYF
v_call: TRBV6-2/TRBV6-3; d_call: NA; clone_size: NA; j_call: TRBJ2-7; cdr3_nt: TGTGCCAGCAGTTGGGAGTACGAGCAGTACTTC; cdr3_aa: CASSWEYEQYF
v_call: TRBV25-1; d_call: NA; clone_size: NA; j_call: TRBJ2-7; cdr3_nt: TGTGCCAGCAGTGAAACAGGGATCCACCGTTACGAGCAGTACTTC; cdr3_aa: CASSETGIHRYEQYF
v_call: TRBV6-5; d_call: NA; clone_size: NA; j_call: TRBJ1-5; cdr3_nt: TGTGCCAGCAGTTACTCCAGGGGCAATCAGCCCCAGCATTTT; cdr3_aa: CASSYSRGNQPQHF
v_call: TRBV30; d_call: TRBD2; clone_size: once; j_call: TRBJ2-3; cdr3_nt: TGTGCCTGGCGGACTAGCGGGACCACAGATACGCAGTATTTT; cdr3_aa: CAWRTSGTTDTQYF
v_call: TRBV19; d_call: TRBD2; clone_size: NA; j_call: TRBJ2-2; cdr3_nt: TGTGCCAGTAGTACCAGGCGAACTAGCGGGAGTGGGACCGGGGAGCTGTTTTTT; cdr3_aa: CASSTRRTSGSGTGELFF
v_call: TRBV5-8; d_call: TRBD1; clone_size: NA; j_call: TRBJ1-2; cdr3_nt: TGTGCCAGCAGGCGGACAGGGGCTCATGGCTACACCTTC; cdr3_aa: CASRRTGAHGYTF
v_call: TRBV10-3; d_call: NA; clone_size: NA; j_call: TRBJ1-5; cdr3_nt: TGTGCCATCAGTGAGCAGGGGCACAATCAGCCCCAGCATTTT; cdr3_aa: CAISEQGHNQPQHF
v_call: TRBV30; d_call: TRBD1; clone_size: NA; j_call: TRBJ1-5; cdr3_nt: TGTGCCTGGAGTCGAACAGGGGGCAATCAGCCCCAGCATTTT; cdr3_aa: CAWSRTGGNQPQHF
v_call: TRBV28; d_call: NA; clone_size: NA; j_call: TRBJ1-4; cdr3_nt: TGTGCCAGCAGTTCGGGGGGAGGGACTAATGAAAAACTGTTTTTT; cdr3_aa: CASSSGGGTNEKLFF
v_call: TRBV19; d_call: NA; clone_size: NA; j_call: TRBJ1-1; cdr3_nt: TGTGCCAGACCGAGGGGACACTTCGGTATTGACCCTCCCCCCGAAGCTTTCTTT; cdr3_aa: CARPRGHFGIDPPPEAFF
v_call: TRBV6-5; d_call: TRBD1; clone_size: NA; j_call: TRBJ1-2; cdr3_nt: TGTGCCAGCAGTTCGTCGGGACAGGGGGTTGGCTACACCTTC; cdr3_aa: CASSSSGQGVGYTF